This TCR beta chain comes out of a study of control samples from healthy donors and cancer patients. The CDR3 has 12 residues. The germline V gene has CDR1 SNHLY and CDR2 FYNNEI. Turning to this clone: An end of the junction does not agree with germline; a read error may underlie this.

Using immunoSEQ multiplex PCR, the repertoire was profiled, and TCRdb retains in-frame clones only, with some absent. The table includes about 160,000 clones, around nine tenths detected once. The chain carries TRBV2 and TRBJ1-2; D is perhaps TRBD1 (5 bases). Sequenced input: blood. The sequence derives from a man aged 25 to 40 in good health. Here the CDR3 reads CASREDRDGYTF. The CDR3, as DNA: TGTGCCAGCAGAGAAGACAGAGATGGCTACACCTTC.